This T cell receptor beta chain stems from a study of regulatory T cells in long-lasting Graves disease (dated by TCRdb to 2020 to 2022). About the full investigation: To count as having persistent Graves' disease, a patient had to have received antithyroid drug treatment for over 5 years with TSH receptor autoantibodies remaining persistently positive. TCR sequencing covered 13 persistent and roughly 20 newly diagnosed Graves' disease patients, some 35 samples in total. The study took place in China and was registered as a clinical trial. Persistent Graves' disease patients were compared with newly diagnosed Graves' disease patients by peripheral blood TCR sequencing and RNA sequencing. In the clinical cohort, patients with persistent Graves' disease had used antithyroid drugs for an average of about 9.3 years. Here is what the overall study found, with its caveats: Only the TCR beta chain was sequenced and analyzed. Because the primary lesion, thyroid tissue, could not be accessed, the study looked at peripheral blood alone. The authors acknowledged the small sample size as a limitation that may reduce accuracy. Lower TCR Shannon entropy and fewer highly expanded clones were observed in persistent Graves' disease patients than in newly diagnosed patients, which suggested clonal expansion. Persistent patients shared more public clonotypes among themselves (over 2,500) than newly diagnosed patients did (about 970). Persistent disease showed preferential use of TRBV28, TRBJ1-2 and TRBJ2-5, whereas newly diagnosed disease favored TRBV20-1 and TRBJ2-1.

This clonotype was counted ten times or more. Its antigen is currently not known. The junction differs from germline at one of its ends, possibly a read error. The sample's time point label, decoded: persistent/refractory GD, antithyroid drugs over 5 years with positive TRAb. RNA was extracted from PBMCs in TRIzol for both TCR sequencing and RNA sequencing. The diagnosis of Graves' disease was made according to American Thyroid Association guidelines. Recruitment of patients was carried out at an endocrinology department in Xi'an, China. Each patient gave 7 to 9.5 milliliters of peripheral blood, collected in an EDTA anticoagulant tube. Ficoll Paque Plus density gradient separation was used to isolate PBMCs, and no further T cell sorting was done. An Agilent 2100 Bioanalyzer and agarose gel were used to assess RNA quality, and a NanoDrop 2000 was used to measure RNA concentration. Receptors were amplified or captured by multiplex PCR. This sample was sequenced with an Illumina HiSeq 4000. TCR beta libraries were built with iRepertoire HTBI primers and Arm-PCR amplification of CDR3 regions. Gel purification was performed on PCR products prior to sequencing. In the original analysis: Gene usage analysis of CDR3 amino acid clonotypes relied on the 60 or so TRBV and over 13 TRBJ segments identified across samples. Filtered high-quality paired reads were merged into contigs using COPE and FqMerger. BLAST was used to align contigs to IMGT TRBV, TRBD and TRBJ reference genes, and CDR3 was defined according to IMGT. Clonotypes above 0.1% frequency were classified as highly expanded clones. Repertoire diversity was measured by Shannon entropy, and V-J evenness by the Gini coefficient. Public clonotypes were defined as clonotypes shared by more than one individual. Using fastp trimming at Q25 and MiXCR clonotype assembly, TCRdb reanalyzed the public sequencing data and kept in-frame beta chains. All rows with the same CDR3 protein become a single entry with the most common DNA and genes. The V and J calls and clone size come from TCRdb's table, not from the authors' own analysis. The sample data list fewer than 400,000 distinct CDR3 sequences, and 20% of these were observed just once. Of the sample, roughly 20% falls within the top ten clones.

Measured from the cysteine to the phenylalanine, the CDR3 is 14 residues long. Only the CDR3 DNA stays, 42 bases, in frame from base 1. From a lookup of the germline V gene, CDR1 and CDR2 are SGHRS and YFSETQ. The rearrangement joined TRBV5-1 to TRBJ1-1; the best D guess is TRBD1, with 5 bases matching. This sequence originates from a female donor with Graves disease. Sequencing was performed on peripheral blood mononuclear cells (PBMCs), taken when the disease was refractory, from a patient treated with antithyroid drugs. The CDR3 reads as follows: CASSSQGGNTEAFF. The sequence in DNA is TGTGCCAGCAGCTCTCAGGGTGGTAACACTGAAGCTTTCTTT.